These T cell receptor beta chains were read from a single sample in a study of T cell responses to AZD1222 COVID-19 vaccine. The assay was immunoSEQ multiplex PCR, and TCRdb's table has in-frame clones only and misses some. The sample has 95,000 to 100,000 clones; 90% are singletons. The sample in question was peripheral blood, obtained on day 0 of AZD1222 vaccination. These receptors were taken from an adult in good health. The CDR3 runs from the conserved cysteine through the conserved F or W. The D gene is left open where the match is weak. For some rows the clone size is stated as once, few or many, or as a class when expanded; others skip it.

CASSQEPRGPQHF | TGCGCCAGCAGCCAAGAACCGCGGGGGCCCCAGCATTTT | NA | TRBJ1-5 | NA | TRBV4-1
CASSPGQAVSYEQYF | TGTGCCAGCAGCCCGGGACAGGCGGTTTCCTACGAGCAGTACTTC | NA | TRBJ2-7 | TRBD1 | TRBV6-5
CASSIYVSYEQYF | TGTGCCAGTAGTATATACGTATCCTACGAGCAGTACTTC | NA | TRBJ2-7 | NA | TRBV19
CASSDRQGRPGNTIYF | TGTGCCAGCAGTGATCGACAGGGAAGGCCTGGAAACACCATATATTTT | NA | TRBJ1-3 | TRBD1 | TRBV2
CASSTPSTDTQYF | TGTGCCAGCAGCACACCTAGCACAGATACGCAGTATTTT | NA | TRBJ2-3 | NA | TRBV7-2
CASSLDRGAYNEQFF | TGTGCCAGCAGTTTGGACAGGGGAGCCTACAATGAGCAGTTCTTC | NA | TRBJ2-1 | TRBD1 | TRBV2
CASSVVVTGNTIYF | TGTGCCAGCAGCGTAGTTGTGACTGGAAACACCATATATTTT | NA | TRBJ1-3 | NA | TRBV9
CASSPTPDGNTEAFF | TGTGCCAGCAGTCCTACCCCTGACGGGAACACTGAAGCTTTCTTT | NA | TRBJ1-1 | NA | TRBV6-5
CASSSRTGENEKLFF | TGCGCCAGCAGCAGCCGGACAGGGGAGAATGAAAAACTGTTTTTT | NA | TRBJ1-4 | TRBD1 | TRBV5-1
CASPRDGLQEAFF | TGTGCCAGTCCCCGGGACGGACTTCAAGAAGCTTTCTTT | NA | TRBJ1-1 | NA | TRBV19
CASSLVTSGAKNIQYF | TGCGCCAGCAGCTTGGTGACTAGCGGGGCCAAAAACATTCAGTACTTC | NA | TRBJ2-4 | TRBD2 | TRBV5-1
CATSEGGAQHF | TGTGCCACCAGTGAAGGCGGGGCCCAGCATTTT | NA | TRBJ1-5 | NA | TRBV24-1
CASSQGFSGTPYNEQFF | TGCGCCAGCAGCCAAGGATTTTCCGGGACACCTTACAATGAGCAGTTCTTC | NA | TRBJ2-1 | NA | TRBV4-1
CASSYPGQGYEQYF | TGTGCCAGCAGTTACCCGGGACAGGGTTACGAGCAGTACTTC | NA | TRBJ2-7 | TRBD1 | TRBV27
CASSSRGGNQPQHF | TGTGCCAGCAGCTCTAGAGGGGGCAATCAGCCCCAGCATTTT | NA | TRBJ1-5 | NA | TRBV5-5
CASSQQGTGYTEAFF | TGCGCCAGCAGCCAACAAGGGACAGGGTACACTGAAGCTTTCTTT | NA | TRBJ1-1 | TRBD1 | TRBV4-1
CASSLEVSASSPLHF | TGTGCCAGCAGCTTAGAGGTCAGTGCCTCCTCACCCCTCCACTTT | NA | TRBJ1-6 | NA | TRBV7-9
CATSRDYPGGYEQYF | TGTGCCACCAGCAGAGATTACCCCGGAGGGTACGAGCAGTACTTC | once | TRBJ2-7 | NA | TRBV15
CASSPGQGNYGYTF | TGTGCCAGCAGCCCGGGACAGGGGAACTATGGCTACACCTTC | once | TRBJ1-2 | TRBD1 | TRBV11-1
CASSPLRTGSPNEQYF | TGTGCCAGCAGCCCCTTGAGGACAGGTTCCCCTAACGAGCAGTACTTC | NA | TRBJ2-7 | TRBD1 | TRBV9
CASSLGHSSGNTIYF | TGTGCCAGCAGCTTGGGACATTCCTCTGGAAACACCATATATTTT | NA | TRBJ1-3 | NA | TRBV5-4
CASSQGELTGNIQYF | TGTGCCAGCAGCCAGGGAGAACTGACGGGGAACATTCAGTACTTC | NA | TRBJ2-4 | NA | TRBV3-1/TRBV3-2
CASSQAALRNTGELFF | TGTGCCAGCAGCCAAGCCGCGCTCAGGAACACCGGGGAGCTGTTTTTT | NA | TRBJ2-2 | NA | TRBV14
CASLRDRNQPQHF | TGTGCCAGCCTAAGGGACCGCAATCAGCCCCAGCATTTT | NA | TRBJ1-5 | NA | TRBV28
CASSQEWTGPFYEQYF | TGCGCCAGCAGCCAAGAGTGGACAGGGCCCTTCTACGAGCAGTACTTC | NA | TRBJ2-7 | TRBD1 | TRBV4-1
CASSAWGRSDEKLFF | TGTGCCAGCAGCGCCTGGGGACGGAGTGATGAAAAACTGTTTTTT | NA | TRBJ1-4 | NA | TRBV9
CASSSPRGGGYTF | TGTGCCAGCAGTTCCCCCCGGGGCGGGGGCTACACCTTC | NA | TRBJ1-2 | NA | TRBV28
CASSPTARLADTQYF | TGTGCCAGCAGCCCGACAGCCAGGTTGGCAGATACGCAGTATTTT | NA | TRBJ2-3 | NA | TRBV3-1/TRBV3-2
CASSRWAGGEAFF | TGTGCCAGCAGCAGATGGGCAGGGGGAGAAGCTTTCTTT | NA | TRBJ1-1 | TRBD1 | TRBV7-2
CASGLVTGEAFF | TGTGCTAGTGGTTTGGTGACGGGTGAAGCTTTCTTT | NA | TRBJ1-1 | NA | TRBV12-5
CASSLGFLTGVETEAFF | TGCGCCAGCAGCCTTGGGTTCCTGACAGGGGTGGAAACTGAAGCTTTCTTT | NA | TRBJ1-1 | TRBD1 | TRBV5-1
CASIPSRKNSPLHF | TGTGCCAGCATCCCCTCAAGGAAGAATTCACCCCTCCACTTT | NA | TRBJ1-6 | NA | TRBV11-3
CASSQAAGSLNTEAFF | TGTGCCAGCAGCCAGGCGGCGGGGAGTCTGAACACTGAAGCTTTCTTT | NA | TRBJ1-1 | NA | TRBV5-5
CASSYGGFGPQHF | TGTGCCAGCAGTTACGGCGGCTTTGGGCCCCAGCATTTT | NA | TRBJ1-5 | NA | TRBV6-2/TRBV6-3
CASRLASLANTGELFF | TGTGCCAGCAGGCTCGCCTCATTGGCCAACACCGGGGAGCTGTTTTTT | NA | TRBJ2-2 | NA | TRBV5-6
CASSPGQPRGTEAFF | TGTGCCAGCAGCCCTGGTCAGCCCCGTGGCACTGAAGCTTTCTTT | NA | TRBJ1-1 | NA | TRBV5-4
CASSGWADYNEQFF | TGTGCCAGCTCTGGATGGGCAGATTACAATGAGCAGTTCTTC | NA | TRBJ2-1 | NA | TRBV19
CASSVAAHTDTQYF | TGTGCCAGCAGCGTAGCCGCACACACAGATACGCAGTATTTT | NA | TRBJ2-3 | NA | TRBV9
CASSHRVSNQPQHF | TGCGCCAGCAGCCACCGGGTAAGCAATCAGCCCCAGCATTTT | once | TRBJ1-5 | NA | TRBV4-1
CASSLNSGGNNEQFF | TGTGCCAGCAGCTTAAATAGCGGGGGGAACAATGAGCAGTTCTTC | once | TRBJ2-1 | TRBD2 | TRBV7-6
CASSPTMTVSEAFF | TGTGCCAGCAGCCCCACAATGACAGTATCTGAAGCTTTCTTT | NA | TRBJ1-1 | NA | TRBV7-9
CASSQLRRSDEAFF | TGCGCCAGCAGCCAGCTTCGACGATCGGATGAAGCTTTCTTT | NA | TRBJ1-1 | NA | TRBV4-1
CASTPTANYEQYF | TGTGCCAGTACACCGACAGCAAACTACGAGCAGTACTTC | NA | TRBJ2-7 | NA | TRBV2
CASSGAALSYEQYF | TGTGCCAGCAGTGGGGCCGCTCTTTCCTACGAGCAGTACTTC | NA | TRBJ2-7 | NA | TRBV2
CASSLGGSTEAFF | TGTGCCAGCAGCTTAGGGGGGAGCACTGAAGCTTTCTTT | NA | TRBJ1-1 | NA | TRBV7-8